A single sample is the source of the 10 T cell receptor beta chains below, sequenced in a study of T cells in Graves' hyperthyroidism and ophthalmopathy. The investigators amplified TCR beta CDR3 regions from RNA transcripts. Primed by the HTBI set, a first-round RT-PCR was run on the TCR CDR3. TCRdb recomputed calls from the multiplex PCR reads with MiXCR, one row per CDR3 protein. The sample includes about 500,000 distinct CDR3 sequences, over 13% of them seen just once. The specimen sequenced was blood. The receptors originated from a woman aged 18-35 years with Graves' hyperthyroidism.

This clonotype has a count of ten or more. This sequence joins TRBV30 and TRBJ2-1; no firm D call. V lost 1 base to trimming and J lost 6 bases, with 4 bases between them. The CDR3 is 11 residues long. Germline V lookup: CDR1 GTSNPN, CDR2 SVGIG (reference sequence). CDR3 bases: TGTGCCTGGAGTGGTTCCAATGAGCAGTTCTTC. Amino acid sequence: CAWSGSNEQFF.

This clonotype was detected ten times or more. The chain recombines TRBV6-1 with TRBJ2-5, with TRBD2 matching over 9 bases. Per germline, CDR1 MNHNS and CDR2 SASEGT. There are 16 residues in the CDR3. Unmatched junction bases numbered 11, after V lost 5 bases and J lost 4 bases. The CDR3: CASSQNSAGGGETQYF. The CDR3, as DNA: TGTGCCAGCAGTCAAAACTCAGCGGGAGGTGGAGAGACCCAGTACTTC.

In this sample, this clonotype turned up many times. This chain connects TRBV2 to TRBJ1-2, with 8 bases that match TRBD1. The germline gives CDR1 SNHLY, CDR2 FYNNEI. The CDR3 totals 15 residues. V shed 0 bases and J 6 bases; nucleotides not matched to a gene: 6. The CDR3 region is CASSEAGTGVNGYTF. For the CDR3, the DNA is TGTGCCAGCAGTGAAGCCGGGACAGGAGTCAATGGCTACACCTTC.

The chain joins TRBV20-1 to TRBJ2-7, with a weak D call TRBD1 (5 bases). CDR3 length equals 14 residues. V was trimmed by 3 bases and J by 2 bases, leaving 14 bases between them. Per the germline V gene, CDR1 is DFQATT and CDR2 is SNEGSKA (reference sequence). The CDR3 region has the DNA TGCAGTGCTAGCCGTCCGGACAAAGCCTACGAGCAGTACTTC. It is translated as CSASRPDKAYEQYF.

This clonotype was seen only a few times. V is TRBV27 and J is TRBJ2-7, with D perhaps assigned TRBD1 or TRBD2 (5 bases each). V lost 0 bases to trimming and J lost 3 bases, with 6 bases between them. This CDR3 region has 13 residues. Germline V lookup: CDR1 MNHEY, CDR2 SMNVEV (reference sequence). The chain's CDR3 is CASSLSGVYEQYF. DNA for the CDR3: TGTGCCAGCAGTTTATCGGGGGTCTACGAGCAGTACTTC.

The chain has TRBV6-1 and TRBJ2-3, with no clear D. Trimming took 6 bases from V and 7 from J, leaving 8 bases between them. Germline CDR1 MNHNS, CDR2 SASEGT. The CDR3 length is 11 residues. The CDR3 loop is CASSSRNTQYF. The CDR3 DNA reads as TGTGCCAGCAGCTCACGAAATACGCAGTATTTT.

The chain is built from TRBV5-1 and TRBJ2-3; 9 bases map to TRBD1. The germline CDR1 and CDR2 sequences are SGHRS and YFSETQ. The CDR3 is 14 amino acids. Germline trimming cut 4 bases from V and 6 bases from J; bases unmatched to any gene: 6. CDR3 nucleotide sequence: TGCGCCAGCAGCACCCGACAGGGGGGGGATACGCAGTATTTT. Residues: CASSTRQGGDTQYF.

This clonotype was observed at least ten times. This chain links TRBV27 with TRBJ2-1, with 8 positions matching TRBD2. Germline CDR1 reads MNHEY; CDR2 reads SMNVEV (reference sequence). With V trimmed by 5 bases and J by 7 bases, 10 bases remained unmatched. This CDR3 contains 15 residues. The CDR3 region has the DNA TGTGCCAGCAGTCTCAGCGGGAGTCCTTCTAATGAGCAGTTCTTC. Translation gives CASSLSGSPSNEQFF.

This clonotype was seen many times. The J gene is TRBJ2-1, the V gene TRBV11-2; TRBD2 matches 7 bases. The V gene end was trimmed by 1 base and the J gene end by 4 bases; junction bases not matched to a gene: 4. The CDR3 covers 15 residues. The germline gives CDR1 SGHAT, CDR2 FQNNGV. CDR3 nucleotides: TGTGCCAGCAGCTTAGCGGGAGGCCAGTACAATGAGCAGTTCTTC. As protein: CASSLAGGQYNEQFF.

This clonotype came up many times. The CDR3 protein is CASGLGHGEFGNTIYF. CDR3 nucleotide sequence: TGTGCTAGTGGTCTAGGACATGGGGAATTTGGAAACACCATATATTTT. The chain employs TRBV12-5 and TRBJ1-3; a possible D gene is TRBD1 (5 bases). V dropped 5 bases and J dropped 3 bases, with 17 bases sitting between them. There are 16 residues in the CDR3. Germline V gene sequence: CDR1 LGHNT, CDR2 FRNRAP.